This T cell receptor beta chain was identified during a study of monozygotic twins with inflammatory bowel disease. The CDR3 is 14 amino acids. Per the germline V gene, CDR1 is MNHNS and CDR2 is SASEGT. TCRdb reprocessed the 5' RACE reads and keeps a single row for each CDR3 protein, giving no DNA. The sample data list under 200,000 distinct CDR3 sequences. Sequencing was done on a sample of blood. This clonotype was obtained from a human donor with ulcerative colitis or Crohn's disease, or a healthy co-twin of an affected twin (not recorded which). V and J are TRBV6-1 and TRBJ1-5; TCRdb's D gene call, TRBD1, goes unchecked for lack of DNA. CDR3: CASSAWTGFQPQHF.